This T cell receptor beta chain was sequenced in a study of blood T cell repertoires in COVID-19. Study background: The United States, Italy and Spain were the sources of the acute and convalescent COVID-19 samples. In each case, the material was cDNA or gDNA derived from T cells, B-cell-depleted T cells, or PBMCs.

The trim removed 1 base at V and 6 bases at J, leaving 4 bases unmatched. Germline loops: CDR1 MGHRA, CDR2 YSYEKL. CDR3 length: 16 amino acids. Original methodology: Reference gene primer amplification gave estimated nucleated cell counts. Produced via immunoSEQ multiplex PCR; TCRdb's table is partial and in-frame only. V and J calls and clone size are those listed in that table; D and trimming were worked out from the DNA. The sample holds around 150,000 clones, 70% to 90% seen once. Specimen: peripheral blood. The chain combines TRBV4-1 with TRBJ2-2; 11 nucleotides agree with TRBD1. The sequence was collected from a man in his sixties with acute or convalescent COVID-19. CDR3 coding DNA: TGCGCCAGCAGCCAAGGGGACAGGGGGATGGCCGGGGAGCTGTTTTTT. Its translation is CASSQGDRGMAGELFF.